The present T cell receptor beta chain was sequenced within a study of shared clonotypes between healthy human individuals. Across the study: Researchers assigned three CD4 naive, three CD4 memory, two CD8 naive and one CD8 memory plate to each donor. Study-wide results and caveats: When compared with the clonotypes that were shared by all four sorted-subset donors, the non-shared clonotypes turned out to have lower generation probabilities.

Notes on this clone: What it recognizes is unknown.

This CDR3 contains 15 residues. Germline V CDR1 and CDR2: LNHDA, SQIVND (reference sequence). Trimming at V came to 7 bases and at J to 1 base, leaving 5 bases not matched to a gene. Authors' methods: Filtering differed because ImmunoSEQ produced junction-only sequences that carried no quality scores. Only in-frame clones appear in the TCRdb table, and some are missing; sequencing was by immunoSEQ multiplex PCR. Clonal size and the V and J genes are those of that table, whereas D and trimming came from the DNA. The repertoire holds approximately 530,000 clones, with 95% to 96% as singletons. This chain joins TRBV19 and TRBJ1-4; 8 nucleotides align to TRBD1. The TCR originated in a woman aged 25-40 years in good health. The sequenced material came from naive CD4+ T cells sorted from blood. Subset: CD45RA+ positively selected. The CDR3 DNA sequence: TGTGCCAGTATGTGGGGGACAGGAACTAATGAAAAACTGTTTTTT. Translated, it gives CASMWGTGTNEKLFF.